This entry lists 3 T cell receptor beta chains sequenced from one sample in a study of shared clonotypes between healthy human individuals. Repertoires were generated with immunoSEQ multiplex PCR, while TCRdb's copy carries only in-frame clones and drops some. The sample lists about 1.1 million clones, 70% to 85% occurring once. Sequenced sample: memory CD4+ T cells from PBMCs. Described subset: CD45RA-negative fraction. All receptors derive from a man between 18 and 35 years old in good health. Some clones in this sample may be carry-over from other donors' samples.

CDR3 sequence reads: CASSIQGARQPQHF. The CDR3 DNA reads TGTGCCAGTAGTATTCAGGGGGCGAGACAGCCCCAGCATTTT. The genes are TRBV19 and TRBJ1-5; 8 nucleotides agree with TRBD1. The CDR3 spans 14 residues. The trim removed 3 bases at V and 7 bases at J, leaving 5 bases unmatched. From germline, CDR1 is LNHDA and CDR2 SQIVND (reference sequence).

The chain couples TRBV4-1 to TRBJ1-5; 7 nucleotides align to TRBD1. CDR1 MGHRA and CDR2 YSYEKL come from the germline V gene. This CDR3 has 16 residues. The J segment lost 11 bases and the V segment lost 1 base, leaving 14 bases of the junction unmatched. This chain's CDR3 is CASSQGLTGAPGTQHF. DNA of the CDR3: TGCGCCAGCAGCCAAGGCCTTACAGGGGCCCCCGGGACCCAGCATTTT.

This clone was counted at least ten times. Other DNA sequences within the sample encode an identical CDR3. This sequence joins TRBV15 and TRBJ2-5; D not resolved. V was cut by 0 bases and J by 5 bases, with 4 bases left in between. This CDR3 is 12 amino acids long. The germline V gene encodes CDR1 LNHNV and CDR2 YYDKDF (reference sequence). CDR3 in DNA: TGTGCCACCAGCAGAGATCTGGAGACCCAGTACTTC. Protein sequence: CATSRDLETQYF. Full variable domain (missing parts from reference TRBV15 and TRBJ2-5): DAMVIQNPRYQVTQFGKPVTLSCSQTLNHNVMYWYQQKSSQAPKLLFHYYDKDFNNEADTPDNFQSRRPNTSFCFLDIRSPGLGDTAMYLCATSRDLETQYFGPGTRLLVL.